The 32 T cell receptor beta chains below come from one sample, sequenced in a study of cytomegalovirus exposure and HLA in healthy donors. The repertoire was sequenced with immunoSEQ multiplex PCR; TCRdb's copy has only in-frame clones and lacks some. The sample records 110,000 or so clones, roughly 83% being singletons. The sample taken for sequencing was PBMCs. These receptors came from a man younger than 30 in good health and CMV-seronegative.

This clone was detected a few times. The chain's CDR3 is CASSRQGPNEQFF. As DNA, the CDR3 is TGTGCCAGCAGTCGACAGGGCCCTAATGAGCAGTTCTTC. The chain links TRBV7-6 to TRBJ2-1, with 7 bases matching TRBD1. CDR1 is SGHVS, CDR2 FNYEAQ, per germline. V dropped 6 bases and J dropped 7; count of bases not matched to a gene: 6. CDR3 length: 13 amino acids.

The V call is TRBV11-2, the J call TRBJ2-1, with unresolved D. Looked up from germline, CDR1 is SGHAT and CDR2 is FQNNGV. The V end was cut by 5 bases, the J end by 5 bases, with 22 bases between. The CDR3 is 17 amino acids. The chain's CDR3 is CASSIRSRSLSDNEQFF. The CDR3 region has the DNA TGTGCCAGCAGCATCCGTAGTAGATCTCTCTCGGACAATGAGCAGTTCTTC.

J is TRBJ1-4 and V is TRBV2, with D perhaps matching TRBD1 (5 bases). The CDR3 has 13 residues. V lost 8 bases and J lost 5, with 12 bases in between. Per germline, CDR1 SNHLY and CDR2 FYNNEI. The CDR3 is CASRGGSNEKLFF. CDR3 in DNA: TGTGCCAGCCGCGGGGGATCCAATGAAAAACTGTTTTTT.

V is TRBV7-9 and J is TRBJ2-5, with 8 bases lining up with TRBD2. The CDR3 runs 16 residues. Germline trimming cut 5 bases from V and 2 bases from J; bases unmatched to any gene: 10. Germline V CDR1 and CDR2: SEHNR, FQNEAQ (reference sequence). CDR3: CASSPQRERNQETQYF. In DNA form, the CDR3 reads TGTGCCAGCAGCCCTCAGCGGGAGAGGAATCAAGAGACCCAGTACTTC.

The rearrangement uses TRBV6-1 and TRBJ1-2, with a tentative D call TRBD1 (6 bases). With 3 bases removed from V and 4 bases from J, the gap between germline ends came to 12 bases. CDR1 and CDR2 from the germline V gene are MNHNS and SASEGT. The CDR3 is 14 residues long. Here the CDR3 reads CASSEDGQFYGYTF. The CDR3 nucleotides are TGTGCCAGCAGTGAGGACGGACAGTTCTATGGCTACACCTTC.

The chain recombines TRBV7-9 with TRBJ1-1; maybe TRBD1 (6 bases). CDR1 is SEHNR and CDR2 is FQNEAQ in the germline V gene (reference sequence). The CDR3 contains 13 residues. The V end lost 5 bases, the J end lost 10 bases, and 17 bases lay between the germline ends. The CDR3 DNA reads as TGTGCCAGCAGCAGGACAGCCCCAATCATAGCTTTCTTT. This gives the protein CASSRTAPIIAFF.

This clone has a single count. The chain has TRBV29-1 and TRBJ2-7, with TRBD2 identical over 8 bases. V dropped 4 bases and J dropped 2; count of bases not matched to a gene: 7. Germline V CDR1 and CDR2: SQVTM, ANQGSEA. The CDR3 contains 14 residues. The CDR3 sequence: CSVGSGTRAYEQYF. CDR3 sequence (DNA): TGCAGCGTTGGTTCGGGGACTAGAGCCTACGAGCAGTACTTC.

V usage is TRBV5-4 and J usage is TRBJ2-1; 7 nucleotides match TRBD2. V gave up 4 bases and J gave up 3 bases; unmatched junction bases: 13. Germline CDR1 and CDR2: SGHNT and YYREEE (reference sequence). This CDR3 comprises 17 residues. CDR3 loop: CASSPGASGYYYNEQFF. As DNA, the CDR3 is TGTGCCAGCAGCCCCGGGGCTAGCGGATATTACTACAATGAGCAGTTCTTC.

The chain links TRBV11-2 to TRBJ1-3; tentatively, D is TRBD1 (6 bases). The CDR3 spans 17 residues. From germline, CDR1 is SGHAT and CDR2 FQNNGV. V was pared by 5 bases and J by 0 bases, with 17 bases between. CDR3 in amino acids: CASSPSGRGFSGNTIYF. CDR3 DNA sequence: TGTGCCAGCAGCCCTTCGGGAAGGGGGTTCTCTGGAAACACCATATATTTT.

This chain connects TRBV20-1 to TRBJ2-7, with a possible D match to TRBD2 (7 bases). Germline V gene sequence: CDR1 DFQATT, CDR2 SNEGSKA (reference sequence). This CDR3 spans 11 amino acids. V lost 6 bases and J lost 6, with 12 bases in between. The CDR3 loop is CSAGGGGEQYF. CDR3 coding DNA: TGCAGTGCCGGCGGGGGCGGCGAGCAGTACTTC.

This chain links TRBV27 with TRBJ1-2; 7 nucleotides match TRBD1. Unmatched junction bases numbered 4, after V lost 4 bases and J lost 5 bases. Germline CDR1 is MNHEY and CDR2 is SMNVEV (reference sequence). This CDR3 contains 13 residues. The CDR3 sequence: CASSYLGQYGYTF. The CDR3 bases are TGTGCCAGCAGTTACTTGGGACAGTATGGCTACACCTTC.

The CDR3 sequence: CASSLKEGNEQFF. In nucleotides, the CDR3 is TGTGCCAGCAGCTTAAAGGAGGGCAATGAGCAGTTCTTC. The chain employs TRBV7-2 and TRBJ2-1; a weak D match, TRBD2 (6 bases). CDR1 is SGHTA, CDR2 FQGNSA, per germline. This CDR3 spans 13 amino acids. The germline V and J ends were trimmed by 2 bases and 6 bases, with 8 bases remaining between them.

This clone was detected a few times. The rearrangement links TRBV5-1 to TRBJ2-7, with 9 nucleotides matching TRBD2. With V trimmed by 5 bases and J by 5 bases, 2 bases remained unmatched. Germline V gene lookup returns CDR1 SGHRS and CDR2 YFSETQ. The length of the CDR3 is 12 residues. CDR3 loop: CASRAGGHEQYF. The CDR3 region has the DNA TGCGCCAGCAGAGCGGGGGGCCACGAGCAGTACTTC.

This chain uses TRBV5-5 with TRBJ1-5, with 10 bases identical to TRBD1. Germline V gene data show CDR1 as SGHKS and CDR2 as YYEKEE (reference sequence). This CDR3 has 15 amino acids. J gave up 8 bases and V 4 bases, and 9 bases lay outside the gene matches. The CDR3 loop reads CASSPKDRGREPQHF. The CDR3 DNA follows: TGTGCCAGCAGCCCAAAGGACAGGGGGAGGGAGCCCCAGCATTTT.

This rearrangement joins TRBV29-1 to TRBJ2-1, with 7 positions matching TRBD1. This CDR3 spans 12 amino acids. From germline, CDR1 is SQVTM and CDR2 ANQGSEA. V lost 7 bases, J lost 4 bases, and 4 bases stayed unmatched. The CDR3 is CSATGQYNEQFF. The DNA for the CDR3 is TGCAGCGCTACGGGACAGTACAATGAGCAGTTCTTC.

This clone has a single count. The J gene is TRBJ2-1, the V gene TRBV4-1; 8 bases fit TRBD1. Germline values: CDR1 MGHRA, CDR2 YSYEKL. There are 15 residues in the CDR3. The junction had 3 bases not matched to a gene; V was cut back by 0 bases and J by 5 bases. The CDR3 bases are TGCGCCAGCAGCCAAGATTGGGGACAGGACAATGAGCAGTTCTTC. Translated, it gives CASSQDWGQDNEQFF.

This rearrangement joins TRBV7-8 to TRBJ2-7; 11 nucleotides match TRBD1. Trimming cost V 5 bases and J 2 bases; bases outside gene matches: 20. Germline assignment: CDR1 SGHVS and CDR2 FQNEAQ. The CDR3 extends over 20 amino acids. The CDR3 coding sequence is TGTGCCAGCAGCCATAGGGTGTTTGGACAGGGGGCGTCTAGAACCTACGAGCAGTACTTC. Its protein product is CASSHRVFGQGASRTYEQYF.

V and J are TRBV7-9 and TRBJ2-3; a weak D match, TRBD1 (5 bases). Germline V gene lookup returns CDR1 SEHNR and CDR2 FQNEAQ (reference sequence). The length of the CDR3 is 16 residues. V lost 4 bases and J lost 1, with 15 bases in between. CDR3: CASSSTKKTGTDTQYF. The CDR3 DNA sequence: TGTGCCAGCAGCTCCACGAAAAAGACAGGCACAGATACGCAGTATTTT.

The sample holds one count of this clone. V usage is TRBV28 and J usage is TRBJ2-1, with D possibly matching TRBD1 (5 bases). The CDR3 sequence is 15 residues long. V was trimmed by 2 bases and J by 5 bases, leaving 13 bases between them. The germline V gene has CDR1 MDHEN and CDR2 SYDVKM. The CDR3 sequence is CASSLRTMVNNEQFF. In DNA, the CDR3 is TGTGCCAGCAGTTTAAGGACAATGGTCAACAATGAGCAGTTCTTC.

This chain uses TRBV30 with TRBJ2-2, with a weak D call TRBD2 (5 bases). The CDR3 is 14 residues long. V lost 4 bases and J lost 1, with 10 bases in between. Germline CDR1 reads GTSNPN; CDR2 reads SVGIG (reference sequence). The CDR3 is CAWKSGRNTGELFF. CDR3 nucleotides: TGTGCCTGGAAGTCTGGGAGGAACACCGGGGAGCTGTTTTTT.

The CDR3 loop is CASGPSGNEKLFF. CDR3 bases: TGTGCCAGCGGGCCCAGCGGTAATGAAAAACTGTTTTTT. This chain uses TRBV6-1 with TRBJ1-4; D gene unclear. Germline lookup yields CDR1 MNHNS and CDR2 SASEGT. Trimming removed 8 bases from V and 4 bases from J, with 11 bases in between. This CDR3 contains 13 residues.

The rearrangement joins TRBV5-1 to TRBJ2-7; TRBD2 agrees at 10 bases. The CDR3 totals 16 residues. V lost 0 bases, J lost 3 bases, and 6 bases stayed unmatched. CDR1 is SGHRS, CDR2 YFSETQ, per germline. In nucleotides, the CDR3 is TGCGCCAGCAGCTTGGCCGCGGCTAGCGGGGGCTACGAGCAGTACTTC. Translation: CASSLAAASGGYEQYF.

The V call is TRBV15, the J call TRBJ2-1, with 10 positions matching TRBD2. The CDR3 runs 17 residues. The germline CDR1 and CDR2 sequences are LNHNV and YYDKDF (reference sequence). V was clipped by 0 bases and J by 7 bases; unmatched bases: 9. This CDR3 reads CATSRDLATSGLNEQFF. CDR3 DNA: TGTGCCACCAGCAGAGATTTAGCGACTAGCGGGTTGAATGAGCAGTTCTTC.

The rearrangement uses TRBV9 and TRBJ2-1; D gene ambiguous. The CDR3 has 15 amino acids. The ends were cut back, 0 bases at V and 8 bases at J, with 15 bases in the middle. Germline V gene sequence: CDR1 SGDLS, CDR2 YYNGEE. The CDR3 here is CASSVERGVVDEQFF. In DNA, the CDR3 is TGTGCCAGCAGCGTAGAGCGCGGAGTTGTGGATGAGCAGTTCTTC. The full variable domain, completed using reference TRBV9 and TRBJ2-1, is DSGVTQTPKHLITATGQRVTLRCSPRSGDLSVYWYQQSLDQGLQFLIQYYNGEERAKGNILERFSAQQFPDLHSELNLSSLELGDSALYFCASSVERGVVDEQFFGPGTRLTVL.

V gene TRBV15 combines with J gene TRBJ2-7; TRBD1 matches at 12 bases. Germline CDR1 is LNHNV and CDR2 is YYDKDF (reference sequence). V gave up 8 bases and J gave up 6 bases; unmatched junction bases: 26. The CDR3 runs to 20 residues. The CDR3 protein is CATALTLGTGGVGLVGEQYF. The DNA for the CDR3 is TGTGCCACCGCCCTCACGCTAGGGACAGGGGGCGTAGGACTAGTGGGCGAGCAGTACTTC. Supplemented by reference TRBV15 and TRBJ2-7, the full variable domain reads DAMVIQNPRYQVTQFGKPVTLSCSQTLNHNVMYWYQQKSSQAPKLLFHYYDKDFNNEADTPDNFQSRRPNTSFCFLDIRSPGLGDTAMYLCATALTLGTGGVGLVGEQYFGPGTRLTVT.

This chain links TRBV6-1 with TRBJ2-1; 8 bases are shared with TRBD2. The CDR3 length is 14 residues. V lost 5 bases to trimming and J lost 4 bases; unmatched junction nucleotides: 4. The germline CDR1 and CDR2 sequences are MNHNS and SASEGT. CDR3 region: CASSPGGWYNEQFF. In DNA, the CDR3 is TGTGCCAGCAGTCCGGGGGGGTGGTACAATGAGCAGTTCTTC.

The chain links TRBV6-5 to TRBJ2-7; the D is unclear. CDR3 length equals 12 residues. Trimming cost V 2 bases and J 1 base, with 3 bases left between them. Per germline, CDR1 MNHEY and CDR2 SVGAGI. The CDR3: CASSYQSYEQYF. The CDR3 region has the DNA TGTGCCAGCAGTTACCAGTCCTACGAGCAGTACTTC.

The V gene is TRBV7-9, the J gene TRBJ1-1; perhaps TRBD1 as D (5 bases). This CDR3 is built from 15 residues. With 5 bases removed from V and 11 bases from J, the gap between germline ends came to 24 bases. CDR1 SEHNR and CDR2 FQNEAQ come from the germline V gene (reference sequence). The CDR3 coding sequence is TGTGCCAGCAGCCCCGGCGGGACGGGCGCACCTTCGGCTTTCTTT. Its protein is CASSPGGTGAPSAFF.

V usage is TRBV19 and J usage is TRBJ2-3; a possible D gene is TRBD1 (5 bases). Trimming shortened V by 8 bases and J by 1 base, and 10 bases separated the two germline ends. Germline CDR1 is LNHDA and CDR2 is SQIVND (reference sequence). CDR3 size: 13 residues. The chain's CDR3 is CASGHLGTDTQYF. The CDR3, as DNA: TGTGCCAGTGGACACCTTGGCACAGATACGCAGTATTTT.

The V gene is TRBV14, the J gene TRBJ2-2; TRBD2 matches 13 bases. Germline V CDR1 and CDR2: SGHDN, FVKESK. The CDR3 contains 16 residues. The J segment lost 4 bases and the V segment lost 5 bases, leaving 4 bases of the junction unmatched. The CDR3 DNA sequence: TGTGCCAGCAGCAAACGGACTAGCGGGGGCACCGGGGAGCTGTTTTTT. This codes for CASSKRTSGGTGELFF.

The chain has TRBV7-8 and TRBJ2-7; TRBD2 matches at 9 bases. The length of the CDR3 is 16 residues. The germline gives CDR1 SGHVS, CDR2 FQNEAQ. J was trimmed by 0 bases and V by 1 base; bases with no gene match: 4. For the CDR3, the DNA is TGTGCCAGCAGCTTAGAGGGTAGCGGGAGCTCCTACGAGCAGTACTTC. Its translation: CASSLEGSGSSYEQYF.

The chain uses TRBV10-2 and TRBJ1-5, with 7 nucleotides matching TRBD1. The CDR3 is 15 amino acids. V dropped 6 bases and J dropped 0; count of bases not matched to a gene: 5. Per germline, CDR1 WSHSY and CDR2 SAAADI. DNA of the CDR3: TGCGCCAGCAGCCGGGACAGTTATAGCAATCAGCCCCAGCATTTT. Residues: CASSRDSYSNQPQHF.